These T cell receptor beta chains were read from a single sample in a study of OX40 agonist ivuxolimab in advanced cancers. Only in-frame clones appear in the TCRdb table, and some are missing; sequencing was by immunoSEQ multiplex PCR. The repertoire holds 70,000 to 80,000 clones, 80% to 95% seen once, with about 0.42% in the top ten. This specimen was CD4+ or CD8+ T cells sorted from blood, taken in a trial of the OX40 agonist ivuxolimab. The source is an adult with an advanced solid tumor such as melanoma, head and neck, liver or kidney cancer. Both conserved end residues are part of each CDR3.

>TRBJ2-5|TRBV19
CASTADREETQYF
>TRBJ1-5|TRBV7-6
CASSLAGEFNQPQHF
>TRBJ2-7|TRBV5-8
CASSLARVQGDEQYF
>TRBJ2-1|TRBV15
CATSITGTGYVNEQFF
>TRBJ2-3|TRBV5-8
CASSSVLTSGRNRDTQYF
>TRBJ2-3|TRBV7-2
CASSTGTSTDTQYF
>-|TRBV10-3
CAISPGGPYEQYF
>TRBJ2-1|TRBV11-2
CASSDKPGLDFDEQFF
>TRBJ2-1|TRBV11-2
CASRRTGGRSYNEQFF
>TRBJ2-1|TRBV19
CASSMGGPSGSGNEQFF
>TRBJ2-3|TRBV18
CASSSRSGSSTDTQYF
>TRBJ2-3|TRBV7-6
CASSLLTYSSTDTQYF
>TRBJ1-3|TRBV4-2
CASSRLGSSGGLSSGNTIYF
>TRBJ1-2|TRBV18
CASSPDRVVYGYTF
>TRBJ2-3|TRBV6-5
CASSAPVTDTQYF
>TRBJ1-1|TRBV11-3
CASSFQGGNTEAFF
>TRBJ1-4|TRBV18
CASSRRTVSGSNEKLFF
>TRBJ1-1|TRBV14
CASSQRQLLRGTEAFF
>TRBJ2-7|TRBV25-1
CASGESYEQYF
>TRBJ1-3|TRBV5-1
CASSLAPTGGFGNTIYF
>TRBJ1-5|TRBV4-3
CASSQDPGTGDQPQHF
>TRBJ2-1|TRBV18
CASSLSGRANEQFF
>TRBJ2-1|TRBV10-3
CAISVSGSYNEQFF
>TRBJ2-7|TRBV6-6
CASSYSTGGVYEQYF
>TRBJ1-1|TRBV7-9
CASSPWGADTEAFF
>TRBJ2-3|TRBV5-1
CASSLDGGADTQYF
>TRBJ1-4|TRBV11-2
CASSTGTATNEKLFF
>TRBJ1-3|TRBV5-1
CASSLDGRTSGNTIYF
>TRBJ2-7|TRBV18
CASSLGLAAYEQYF
>TRBJ1-5|TRBV30
CAWSDLGPQHF
>TRBJ1-2|TRBV27
CASSLSGYGYGYTF
>TRBJ2-2|TRBV5-1
CASSFGTLNTGELFF
>TRBJ2-7|TRBV16
CASSAQGYEQYF
>TRBJ2-7|TRBV5-1
CASSLGGTSGQSYEQYF
>TRBJ1-5|TRBV23-1
CASWQGRNQPQHF
>TRBJ2-1|TRBV7-9
CASSLAYDSGSTEQFF
>TRBJ2-2|TRBV10-1
CASSVGEGLAGDTGELFF
>TRBJ2-3|TRBV4-3
CASSQVYTGSRADTQYF
>TRBJ1-5|TRBV18
CASSPGTGATQPQHF
>TRBJ2-5|TRBV5-4
CASSRASGGQETQYF
>TRBJ2-7|TRBV21-1
CASSKLTGTLRYEQYF
>TRBJ2-3|TRBV2
CASLNRQGADTQYF
>TRBJ2-3|TRBV30
CAWSFWVGTDTQYF
>TRBJ2-3|TRBV10-3
CAISAREGNTDTQYF
>TRBJ2-7|TRBV6-6
CASRENRGQIYEQYF
>TRBJ1-1|TRBV5-6
CASSFEQVYEAFF
>TRBJ1-1|TRBV18
CASSLDRGNTEAFF
>TRBJ2-7|TRBV6-1
CASRGRGVLYEQYF
>TRBJ2-7|TRBV7-2
CASSLYPASGSPNEQYF
>TRBJ1-1|TRBV29-1
CSVAGRGGAEAFF
>TRBJ2-1|TRBV11-2
CASSLELGLAGTNEQFF
>TRBJ2-1|TRBV25-1
CASSEPGGSGNEQFF